This record looks at one TCR beta chain sequence and its context. As yet, its antigen is unknown. This sample was taken from a study of CD8 T cells in ankylosing spondylitis. General observations from the study: Reported data indicate significant enrichment of disease-linked clones within matched ankylosing spondylitis synovial fluid. CD8+ by phenotype, disease-linked clones were relatively rare in peripheral blood. For ankylosing spondylitis blood, a TCR beta motif of about eight highly homologous variants appeared characteristic.

CDR3 length: 15 residues. With 2 bases removed from V and 0 bases from J, the gap between germline ends came to 8 bases. Germline-derived CDR1 and CDR2 are GTSNPN and SVGIG (reference sequence). TCRdb called the 5' RACE reads again in MiXCR, with one record for every CDR3 protein. The data contain approximately 400,000 distinct CDR3 sequences, approximately 17% of them singletons. What was sequenced was blood, either unsorted or a sorted T cell fraction (not recorded which). The rearrangement joins TRBV30 to TRBJ2-6; D is uncertain. The source of this sequence is a male donor with ankylosing spondylitis. The CDR3 DNA is TGTGCCTGGAGTTTCATGCCCTCTGGGGCCAACGTCCTGACTTTC. This translates into CAWSFMPSGANVLTF.